This TCR beta chain was captured in a study of long-term antiretroviral therapy in people with HIV. immunoSEQ v3.0 was run at survey level. Assay: immunoSEQ multiplex PCR; the TCRdb copy retains only in-frame clones and omits some. The table lists roughly 33,000 clones, over 65% of them singletons. V was pared by 0 bases and J by 7 bases, with 11 bases between. This CDR3 is 14 amino acids long. Germline V lookup: CDR1 SGHNT, CDR2 YYREEE (reference sequence). The J gene is TRBJ2-4, the V gene TRBV5-4; a possible D gene is TRBD1 (5 bases). The TCR comes from a woman between 45 and 60 years old with HIV. The input for sequencing was unsorted PBMCs, taken 2 years after starting antiretroviral therapy. The CDR3 bases are TGTGCCAGCAGCTTGGCAGGGAATAGGAACATTCAGTACTTC. Translating gives CASSLAGNRNIQYF.